The TCR beta chain described here comes from a study of T cell changes during pregnancy in multiple sclerosis. Per germline, CDR1 MNHEY and CDR2 SMNVEV (reference sequence). Unmatched junction bases numbered 6, after V lost 0 bases and J lost 0 bases. The CDR3 is made up of 17 amino acids. The data were produced by immunoSEQ multiplex PCR, yet TCRdb's version contains in-frame clones alone and is incomplete. The repertoire holds 50,000 or so clones, with 91% as singletons. This chain joins TRBV27 and TRBJ1-1, with TRBD1 identical over 8 bases. The source of this sequence is a female donor in good health, enrolled as a control in a pregnancy study. Sample: CD4+ T cells from peripheral blood mononuclear cells, taken after pregnancy. The CDR3 sequence: CASSLSPGQGMNTEAFF. CDR3 DNA sequence: TGTGCCAGCAGTTTATCCCCCGGACAGGGTATGAACACTGAAGCTTTCTTT.